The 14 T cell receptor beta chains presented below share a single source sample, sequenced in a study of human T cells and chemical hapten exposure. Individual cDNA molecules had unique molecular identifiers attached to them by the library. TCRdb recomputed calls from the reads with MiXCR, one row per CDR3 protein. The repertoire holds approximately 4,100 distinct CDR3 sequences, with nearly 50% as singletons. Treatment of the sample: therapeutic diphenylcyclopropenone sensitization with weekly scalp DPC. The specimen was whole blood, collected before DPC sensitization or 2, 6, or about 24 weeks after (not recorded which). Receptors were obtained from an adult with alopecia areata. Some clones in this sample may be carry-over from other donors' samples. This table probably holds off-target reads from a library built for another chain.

DNA for the CDR3: TGTGCCAGCTCACCACGGGACAGGATGAACACTGAAGCTTTCTTT. This gives the protein CASSPRDRMNTEAFF. The chain combines TRBV18 with TRBJ1-1; 8 positions agree with TRBD1. CDR1 is KGHSH, CDR2 LQKENI, per germline. V dropped 1 base and J dropped 0; count of bases not matched to a gene: 1. CDR3 size: 15 residues.

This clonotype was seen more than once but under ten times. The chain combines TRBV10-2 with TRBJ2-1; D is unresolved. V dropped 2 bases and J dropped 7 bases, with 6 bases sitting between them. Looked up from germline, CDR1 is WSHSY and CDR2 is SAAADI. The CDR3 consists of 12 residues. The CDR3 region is CASSEIKNEQFF. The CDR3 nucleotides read TGCGCCAGCAGTGAGATAAAGAATGAGCAGTTCTTC.

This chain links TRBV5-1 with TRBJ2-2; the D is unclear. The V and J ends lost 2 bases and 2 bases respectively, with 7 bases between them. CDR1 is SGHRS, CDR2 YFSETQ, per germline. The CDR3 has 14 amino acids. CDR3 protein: CASSFSDNTGELFF. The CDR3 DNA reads TGCGCCAGCAGCTTTTCAGATAACACCGGGGAGCTGTTTTTT.

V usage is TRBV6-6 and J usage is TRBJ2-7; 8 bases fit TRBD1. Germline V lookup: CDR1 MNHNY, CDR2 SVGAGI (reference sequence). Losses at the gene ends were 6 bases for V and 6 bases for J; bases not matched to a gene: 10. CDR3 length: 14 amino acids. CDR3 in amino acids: CASSYDVQGAEQYF. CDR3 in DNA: TGTGCCAGCAGCTACGACGTTCAGGGGGCCGAGCAGTACTTC.

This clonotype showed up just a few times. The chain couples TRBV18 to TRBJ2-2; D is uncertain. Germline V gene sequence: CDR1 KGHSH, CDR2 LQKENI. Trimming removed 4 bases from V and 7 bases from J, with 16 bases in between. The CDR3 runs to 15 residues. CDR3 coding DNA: TGTGCCAGCTCACAAGGTATAGGCGAAAACGGGGAGCTGTTTTTT. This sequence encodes CASSQGIGENGELFF. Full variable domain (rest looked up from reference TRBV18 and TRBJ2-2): NAGVMQNPRHLVRRRGQEARLRCSPMKGHSHVYWYRQLPEEGLKFMVYLQKENIIDESGMPKERFSAEFPKEGPSILRIQQVVRGDSAAYFCASSQGIGENGELFFGEGSRLTVL.

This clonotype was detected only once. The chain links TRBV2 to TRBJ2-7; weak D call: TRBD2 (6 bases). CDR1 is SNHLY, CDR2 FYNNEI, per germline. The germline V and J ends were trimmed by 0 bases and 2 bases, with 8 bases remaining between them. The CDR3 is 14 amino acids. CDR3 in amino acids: CASSEAEGPYEQYF. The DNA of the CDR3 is TGTGCCAGCAGTGAAGCGGAGGGCCCCTACGAGCAGTACTTC. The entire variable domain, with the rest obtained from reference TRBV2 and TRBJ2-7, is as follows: EPEVTQTPSHQVTQMGQEVILRCVPISNHLYFYWYRQILGQKVEFLVSFYNNEISEKSEIFDDQFSVERPDGSNFTLKIRSTKLEDSAMYFCASSEAEGPYEQYFGPGTRLTVT.

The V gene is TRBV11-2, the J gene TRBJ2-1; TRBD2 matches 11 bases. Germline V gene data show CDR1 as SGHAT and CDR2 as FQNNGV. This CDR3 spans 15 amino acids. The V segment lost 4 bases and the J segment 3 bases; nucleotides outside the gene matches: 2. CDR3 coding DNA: TGTGCCAGCAGCTCCGGGACTAGCGGCTACAATGAGCAGTTCTTC. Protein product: CASSSGTSGYNEQFF.

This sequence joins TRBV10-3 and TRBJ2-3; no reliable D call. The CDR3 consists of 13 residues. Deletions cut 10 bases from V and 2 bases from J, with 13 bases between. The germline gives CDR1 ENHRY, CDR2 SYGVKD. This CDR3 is CATGNTNTDTQYF. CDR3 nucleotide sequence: TGTGCCACCGGCAACACCAACACAGATACGCAGTATTTT.

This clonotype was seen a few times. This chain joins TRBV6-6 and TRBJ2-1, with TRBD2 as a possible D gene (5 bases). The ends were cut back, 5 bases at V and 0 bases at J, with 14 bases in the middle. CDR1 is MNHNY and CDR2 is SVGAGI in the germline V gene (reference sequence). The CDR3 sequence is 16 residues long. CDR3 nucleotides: TGTGCCAGCAGTCACATAGCGCCTAGCTCCTACAATGAGCAGTTCTTC. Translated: CASSHIAPSSYNEQFF.

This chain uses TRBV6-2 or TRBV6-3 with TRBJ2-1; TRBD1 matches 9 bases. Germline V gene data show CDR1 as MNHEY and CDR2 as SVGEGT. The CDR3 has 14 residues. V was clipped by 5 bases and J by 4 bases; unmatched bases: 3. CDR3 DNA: TGTGCCAGCAGTACGGGACAGGGATACAATGAGCAGTTCTTC. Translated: CASSTGQGYNEQFF.

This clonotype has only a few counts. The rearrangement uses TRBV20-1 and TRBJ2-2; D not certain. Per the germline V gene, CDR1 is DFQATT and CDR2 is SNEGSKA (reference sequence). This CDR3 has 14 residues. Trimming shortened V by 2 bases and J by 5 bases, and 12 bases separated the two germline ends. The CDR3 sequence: CSARLDSLTGELFF. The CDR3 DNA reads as TGCAGTGCTAGACTTGACTCCCTGACCGGGGAGCTGTTTTTT.

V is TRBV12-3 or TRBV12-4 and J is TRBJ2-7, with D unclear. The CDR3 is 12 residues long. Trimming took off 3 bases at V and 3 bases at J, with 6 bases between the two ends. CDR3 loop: CASSFSFYEQYF. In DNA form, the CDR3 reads TGTGCCAGCAGTTTCAGCTTCTACGAGCAGTACTTC.

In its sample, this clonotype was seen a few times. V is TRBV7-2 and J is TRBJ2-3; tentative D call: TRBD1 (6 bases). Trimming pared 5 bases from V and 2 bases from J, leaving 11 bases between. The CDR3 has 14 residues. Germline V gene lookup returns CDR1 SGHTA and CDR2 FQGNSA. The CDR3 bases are TGTGCCAGCAGCCTGAACAGGGCCACAGATACGCAGTATTTT. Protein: CASSLNRATDTQYF.

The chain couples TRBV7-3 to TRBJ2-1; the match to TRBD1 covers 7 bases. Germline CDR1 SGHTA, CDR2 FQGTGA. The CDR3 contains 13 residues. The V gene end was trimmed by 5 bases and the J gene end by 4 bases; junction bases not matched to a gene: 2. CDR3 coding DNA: TGTGCCAGCAGCCAGACAGGGTACAATGAGCAGTTCTTC. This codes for CASSQTGYNEQFF.